This is a list of T cell receptor beta chains from one sample in a study of a mutant IDH1 vaccine in newly diagnosed glioma. TCRdb's copy holds only in-frame clones and misses some; the assay was immunoSEQ multiplex PCR. The sample lists tens of thousands of clones, about four fifths occurring once. The sequenced sample was peripheral blood mononuclear cells (PBMCs), obtained from a glioma patient treated with radiotherapy, temozolomide or both. These receptor sequences come from a woman younger than 35 with glioma. Some clones in this sample may be carry-over from other donors' samples. CDR3s include the opening cysteine and the closing phenylalanine or tryptophan. D genes are given only for firm matches. The size of a clone is reported for some rows only, either as once, few or many, or as a class for expanded clones.

CDR3: CASSSVLRIAGSEQYF
DNA: TGTGCCAGCAGTTCGGTGTTAAGGATAGCGGGATCCGAGCAGTACTTC
size: once
V: TRBV27
J: TRBJ2-7
D: TRBD2

CDR3: CASSLGRTGFEAFF
DNA: TGTGCCAGCAGTCTCGGCCGGACGGGTTTTGAAGCTTTCTTT
size: .
V: TRBV6-5
J: TRBJ1-1
D: .

CDR3: CAWRIASGNTIYF
DNA: TGTGCCTGGAGGATAGCCTCTGGAAACACCATATATTTT
size: .
V: TRBV30
J: TRBJ1-3
D: .

CDR3: CASEPSGVTDTQYF
DNA: TGTGCCAGCGAGCCTAGCGGGGTCACAGATACGCAGTATTTT
size: .
V: TRBV7-2
J: TRBJ2-3
D: TRBD2

CDR3: CASSGTGGPEQYF
DNA: TGTGCCAGCAGCGGGACAGGGGGACCCGAGCAGTACTTC
size: .
V: TRBV25-1
J: TRBJ2-7
D: TRBD1

CDR3: CAWSPARGVLYTQYF
DNA: TGTGCCTGGAGCCCCGCTCGGGGCGTACTTTATACGCAGTATTTT
size: .
V: TRBV30
J: TRBJ2-3
D: .

CDR3: CASSLANGGSTEAFF
DNA: TGCGCCAGCAGCCTTGCGAACGGGGGGTCCACTGAAGCTTTCTTT
size: .
V: TRBV4-1
J: TRBJ1-1
D: .

CDR3: CASSWGNEAFF
DNA: TGTGCCAGCAGTTGGGGGAATGAAGCTTTCTTT
size: .
V: TRBV6-5
J: TRBJ1-1
D: .

CDR3: CASSYNQGRETQYF
DNA: TGTGCCAGCAGTTACAACCAGGGCCGAGAGACCCAGTACTTC
size: .
V: TRBV6-5
J: TRBJ2-5
D: .

CDR3: CASSSGMRPYEQYF
DNA: TGTGCCAGCAGCTCCGGGATGAGGCCCTACGAGCAGTACTTC
size: once
V: TRBV11-2
J: TRBJ2-7
D: .

CDR3: CASSSGTEAFF
DNA: TGTGCCAGCAGCTCCGGCACTGAAGCTTTCTTT
size: few
V: TRBV7-2
J: TRBJ1-1
D: .

CDR3: CASSPQGRVANEKLFF
DNA: TGTGCCAGCAGCCCACAGGGGAGGGTTGCTAATGAAAAACTGTTTTTT
size: .
V: TRBV6-6
J: TRBJ1-4
D: TRBD1

CDR3: CASSHHWGLAGATDTQYF
DNA: TGTGCCAGTAGCCATCATTGGGGACTAGCGGGAGCTACGGATACGCAGTATTTT
size: .
V: TRBV19
J: TRBJ2-3
D: TRBD2

CDR3: CASSLTGSYEQYF
DNA: TGCGCCAGCAGCTTGACAGGGTCCTACGAGCAGTACTTC
size: .
V: TRBV5-1
J: TRBJ2-7
D: .

CDR3: CAISAGLGLYEQYF
DNA: TGTGCCATCAGTGCAGGGTTGGGGCTCTACGAGCAGTACTTC
size: .
V: TRBV10-3
J: TRBJ2-7
D: .

CDR3: CASSLLDSRNTEAFF
DNA: TGCGCCAGCAGCCTTTTGGACAGTCGGAACACTGAAGCTTTCTTT
size: .
V: TRBV5-1
J: TRBJ1-1
D: .

CDR3: CASSSWTSPYNEQFF
DNA: TGTGCCAGCAGTTCGTGGACTAGCCCCTACAATGAGCAGTTCTTC
size: .
V: TRBV27
J: TRBJ2-1
D: TRBD2

CDR3: CASSARGWPDTQYF
DNA: TGTGCCAGCAGCGCCCGGGGGTGGCCAGATACGCAGTATTTT
size: .
V: TRBV5-4
J: TRBJ2-3
D: .

CDR3: CASSSGQGKDTIYF
DNA: TGCGCCAGCAGCTCGGGACAGGGGAAGGACACCATATATTTT
size: .
V: TRBV5-1
J: TRBJ1-3
D: TRBD1

CDR3: CALEEQGPYEQYF
DNA: TGTGCCTTGGAGGAACAGGGTCCCTACGAGCAGTACTTC
size: .
V: TRBV30
J: TRBJ2-7
D: .

CDR3: CASSPRSNTEAFF
DNA: TGTGCCAGCAGTCCTCGTTCGAACACTGAAGCTTTCTTT
size: .
V: TRBV6-5
J: TRBJ1-1
D: .

CDR3: CASSSQPTGELFF
DNA: TGTGCCAGTAGTAGTCAGCCCACCGGGGAGCTGTTTTTT
size: .
V: TRBV19
J: TRBJ2-2
D: .

CDR3: CAWSVRGSGSGDTQYF
DNA: TGTGCCTGGAGTGTACGGGGTAGCGGGAGCGGAGATACGCAGTATTTT
size: .
V: TRBV30
J: TRBJ2-3
D: TRBD2

CDR3: CASSQRWNTEAFF
DNA: TGTGCCAGCAGTCAACGGTGGAACACTGAAGCTTTCTTT
size: .
V: TRBV6-5
J: TRBJ1-1
D: .

CDR3: CASSVDPTDSYGYTF
DNA: TGTGCCAGCAGCGTAGACCCTACGGACAGTTATGGCTACACCTTC
size: .
V: TRBV9
J: TRBJ1-2
D: .

CDR3: CASSPKLAGTYNEQFF
DNA: TGCGCCAGCAGCCCAAAGCTAGCGGGGACCTACAATGAGCAGTTCTTC
size: .
V: TRBV5-1
J: TRBJ2-1
D: TRBD2

CDR3: CASSIDRAGTSGRGEQYF
DNA: TGTGCCAGTAGTATAGATCGCGCCGGGACTAGCGGGAGAGGCGAGCAGTACTTC
size: .
V: TRBV19
J: TRBJ2-7
D: TRBD2

CDR3: CASSLTGQGSGNTIYF
DNA: TGTGCCAGCAGCTTAACGGGACAGGGCTCTGGAAACACCATATATTTT
size: .
V: TRBV5-6
J: TRBJ1-3
D: TRBD1

CDR3: CASGPSGFYEQYF
DNA: TGTGCCAGCGGTCCCTCCGGGTTCTACGAGCAGTACTTC
size: .
V: TRBV6-5
J: TRBJ2-7
D: .

CDR3: CASSIHRFSSNQPQHF
DNA: TGTGCCAGCAGCATTCACAGGTTTTCTAGCAATCAGCCCCAGCATTTT
size: .
V: TRBV21-1
J: TRBJ1-5
D: .

CDR3: CASSPAAETYEQYF
DNA: TGTGCCAGTAGTCCCGCGGCGGAGACCTACGAGCAGTACTTC
size: .
V: TRBV19
J: TRBJ2-7
D: .

CDR3: CASSLKGSGYTF
DNA: TGTGCCAGCAGCTTAAAAGGGAGTGGCTACACCTTC
size: .
V: TRBV13
J: TRBJ1-2
D: .

CDR3: CASSLPAGGVTGELFF
DNA: TGTGCCAGCAGCTTGCCAGCGGGAGGGGTCACCGGGGAGCTGTTTTTT
size: .
V: TRBV5-6
J: TRBJ2-2
D: TRBD2

CDR3: CASSSLGGEETQYF
DNA: TGTGCCAGCAGTTCATTGGGGGGGGAGGAGACCCAGTACTTC
size: .
V: TRBV6-6
J: TRBJ2-5
D: TRBD2

CDR3: CASRPGPKSYEQYF
DNA: TGTGCCAGCAGGCCTGGACCCAAATCCTACGAGCAGTACTTC
size: .
V: TRBV6-1
J: TRBJ2-7
D: .

CDR3: CASSLVQGRGAFF
DNA: TGTGCCAGCAGCTTGGTCCAGGGTAGGGGAGCTTTCTTT
size: .
V: TRBV5-6
J: TRBJ1-1
D: .

CDR3: CASSYTGAEAFF
DNA: TGTGCCAGCAGTTACACGGGGGCTGAAGCTTTCTTT
size: few
V: TRBV6-5
J: TRBJ1-1
D: .

CDR3: CASSLGGGQPQHF
DNA: TGTGCCAGCAGCTTAGGGGGCGGTCAGCCCCAGCATTTT
size: .
V: TRBV13
J: TRBJ1-5
D: .

CDR3: CASSPRDREDYTF
DNA: TGTGCCAGCAGCCCCCGGGACAGAGAAGACTACACCTTC
size: .
V: TRBV9
J: TRBJ1-2
D: TRBD1

CDR3: CASSPGSGQYF
DNA: TGTGCCAGCAGCCCCGGTTCCGGGCAGTACTTC
size: .
V: TRBV11-2
J: TRBJ2-7
D: .